These 4 T cell receptor beta chains originate from one sample sequenced in a study of cytomegalovirus exposure and HLA in healthy donors. It was with 60 Vbeta and 13 Jbeta primers that the PCR ran. Libraries were prepared by immunoSEQ multiplex PCR; TCRdb keeps only in-frame clonotypes and omits some of them. The repertoire has under 250,000 clones, 65% to 80% of them found once; the top ten carry approximately 4.4%. Specimen: PBMCs. Every receptor here comes from a woman younger than 45 in good health and CMV-seropositive.

V and J are TRBV19 and TRBJ1-1, with 8 bases identical to TRBD1. Trimming cost V 6 bases and J 2 bases; bases outside gene matches: 5. The CDR3 loop spans 14 amino acids. CDR1 and CDR2 (germline): LNHDA, SQIVND (reference sequence). The CDR3 region has the DNA TGTGCCAGTAGGACGACAGGGGTCAACACTGAAGCTTTCTTT. Protein product: CASRTTGVNTEAFF.

V gene TRBV15 combines with J gene TRBJ1-5; D gene unclear. This CDR3 spans 12 amino acids. CDR1 LNHNV and CDR2 YYDKDF come from the germline V gene (reference sequence). Deletions cut 10 bases from V and 7 bases from J, with 14 bases between. CDR3 sequence: CASGVGSQPQHF. CDR3 in DNA: TGTGCCAGCGGGGTCGGGTCGCAGCCCCAGCATTTT.

This clone showed up just once. This chain joins TRBV19 and TRBJ1-5; TRBD1 is a possible D gene (5 bases). The CDR3 length is 13 residues. The germline gives CDR1 LNHDA, CDR2 SQIVND (reference sequence). Trimming shortened V by 6 bases and J by 7 bases, and 13 bases separated the two germline ends. The CDR3 reads CASRGEVGQPQHF. In DNA form, the CDR3 reads TGTGCCAGTAGGGGGGAGGTAGGCCAGCCCCAGCATTTT.

The sample holds a few counts of this clone. The chain couples TRBV6-6 to TRBJ1-1; a weak D match, TRBD1 (6 bases). CDR3 length: 16 residues. V lost 5 bases, J lost 3 bases, and 19 bases lay in between. Germline assignment: CDR1 MNHNY and CDR2 SVGAGI (reference sequence). The CDR3 loop is CASSTMLPQGDTEAFF. The CDR3 DNA reads TGTGCCAGCAGTACTATGCTACCACAGGGTGACACTGAAGCTTTCTTT.